This passage covers 24 T cell receptor beta chains from one sample sequenced in a study of T cells in localized non-small cell lung cancer. The repertoire was sequenced with immunoSEQ multiplex PCR; TCRdb's copy has only in-frame clones and lacks some. The table includes tens of thousands of clones, over 70% detected once. The material sequenced was peripheral blood, taken before any cancer treatment. Receptors originate from a woman aged 35 to 75 with stage I lung adenocarcinoma.

V usage is TRBV7-9 and J usage is TRBJ2-1, with D possibly matching TRBD2 (6 bases). This CDR3 spans 17 amino acids. The germline gives CDR1 SEHNR, CDR2 FQNEAQ (reference sequence). V lost 5 bases, J lost 4 bases, and 21 bases lay in between. The CDR3 nucleotides read TGTGCCAGCAGCCCACCCCCTAGCGCCCAAGTGTACAATGAGCAGTTCTTC. The encoded protein is CASSPPPSAQVYNEQFF.

V and J are TRBV5-4 and TRBJ1-1; TRBD1 agrees at 7 bases. The trim removed 0 bases at V and 4 bases at J, leaving 6 bases unmatched. The V gene's germline CDR1 is SGHNT and CDR2 YYREEE (reference sequence). The length of the CDR3 is 15 residues. The CDR3 reads CASSLDRGGSTEAFF. CDR3 DNA: TGTGCCAGCAGCTTGGACAGGGGAGGGAGCACTGAAGCTTTCTTT.

This clone was seen a handful of times. CDR3 bases: TGCGCCAGCAGCCAATGGGGGTATGTCGGTGAAGCTTTCTTT. Translation: CASSQWGYVGEAFF. This rearrangement joins TRBV4-1 to TRBJ1-1; weak D call: TRBD1 (5 bases). The CDR3 consists of 14 residues. Germline CDR1 MGHRA, CDR2 YSYEKL. The V gene lost 2 bases and the J gene lost 7 bases, with 14 bases spanning the gap.

The rearrangement joins TRBV19 to TRBJ2-7; no reliable D call. The CDR3 runs to 13 residues. Germline loops: CDR1 LNHDA, CDR2 SQIVND (reference sequence). Trimming left V 6 bases short and J 7 bases short, with 16 bases between. The chain's CDR3 is CASRVQGGREQYF. CDR3 DNA sequence: TGTGCCAGTAGGGTCCAAGGTGGACGTGAGCAGTACTTC.

The CDR3, as DNA: TGCGCCAGCAGCTTGAGCGGGGAGAGGGGCACTGAAGCTTTCTTT. Protein product: CASSLSGERGTEAFF. This rearrangement joins TRBV5-1 to TRBJ1-1; possibly TRBD1 for D (5 bases). The germline V gene has CDR1 SGHRS and CDR2 YFSETQ. Trimming stripped 1 base from V and 4 bases from J, with 14 bases between. CDR3 length: 15 amino acids.

The chain has TRBV28 and TRBJ2-7, with 9 bases fitting TRBD1. The germline V gene encodes CDR1 MDHEN and CDR2 SYDVKM. The V gene end was trimmed by 6 bases and the J gene end by 4 bases; junction bases not matched to a gene: 10. The CDR3 consists of 15 residues. The CDR3 loop reads CASRETGTGSYEQYF. CDR3 DNA sequence: TGTGCCAGCAGGGAGACCGGGACAGGGTCTTACGAGCAGTACTTC.

This sequence joins TRBV11-3 and TRBJ2-1; 9 bases agree with TRBD2. CDR1 and CDR2 (germline): SGHNT, YENEEA. With 5 bases clipped from V and 10 bases from J, the junction kept 6 bases outside the gene matches. The CDR3 sequence is 13 residues long. DNA of the CDR3: TGTGCCAGCAGCAGAGCTAGCGGGAACGAGCAGTTCTTC. Residues: CASSRASGNEQFF.

This clone was recorded once. The chain has TRBV5-4 and TRBJ2-1; D possibly corresponds to TRBD2 (6 bases). Germline V CDR1 and CDR2: SGHNT, YYREEE (reference sequence). The CDR3 has 17 amino acids. The V end was cut by 3 bases, the J end by 4 bases, with 20 bases between. The CDR3 loop reads CASSSGTAPLQYNEQFF. CDR3 coding DNA: TGTGCCAGCAGCTCAGGGACTGCCCCTCTTCAATACAATGAGCAGTTCTTC.

V gene TRBV7-9 combines with J gene TRBJ2-1; 8 nucleotides match TRBD2. The junction had 8 bases not matched to a gene; V was cut back by 2 bases and J by 5 bases. The CDR3 totals 16 residues. The germline V gene has CDR1 SEHNR and CDR2 FQNEAQ (reference sequence). The CDR3 is CASSLFAGGTNNEQFF. The CDR3, as DNA: TGTGCCAGCAGCTTATTCGCGGGAGGAACAAACAATGAGCAGTTCTTC. Looking up the rest from reference TRBV7-9 and TRBJ2-1 gives the full variable domain: DTGVSQNPRHKITKRGQNVTFRCDPISEHNRLYWYRQTLGQGPEFLTYFQNEAQLEKSRLLSDRFSAERPKGSFSTLEIQRTEQGDSAMYLCASSLFAGGTNNEQFFGPGTRLTVL.

The rearrangement uses TRBV28 and TRBJ1-5, with 9 positions matching TRBD1. CDR3 length equals 15 residues. V dropped 8 bases and J dropped 2; count of bases not matched to a gene: 7. Germline-derived CDR1 and CDR2 are MDHEN and SYDVKM. CDR3: CASGNRDRGNQPQHF. The CDR3 region has the DNA TGTGCCAGCGGAAACCGGGACAGGGGCAATCAGCCCCAGCATTTT.

The sample holds one count of this clone. The rearrangement uses TRBV10-3 and TRBJ2-5; D may correspond to TRBD1 or TRBD2 (5 bases each). CDR1 is ENHRY, CDR2 SYGVKD, per germline. The CDR3 is made up of 16 amino acids. V was trimmed by 1 base and J by 6 bases, leaving 18 bases between them. CDR3 region: CAISEWDGTPGKTQYF. Here the CDR3 DNA reads TGTGCCATCAGTGAGTGGGATGGGACCCCAGGAAAGACCCAGTACTTC.

V gene TRBV2 combines with J gene TRBJ2-7; possible D gene TRBD2, 6 bases. Trimming shortened V by 11 bases and J by 1 base, and 12 bases separated the two germline ends. Germline V gene data show CDR1 as SNHLY and CDR2 as FYNNEI. The CDR3 consists of 12 residues. CDR3 amino acids: CASASESYEQYF. For the CDR3, the DNA is TGTGCCTCGGCTAGCGAGTCCTACGAGCAGTACTTC.

This clone was found a few times. The chain links TRBV30 to TRBJ1-1; unclear D gene. Trimming left V 3 bases short and J 7 bases short, with 12 bases between. Germline values: CDR1 GTSNPN, CDR2 SVGIG (reference sequence). This CDR3 spans 12 amino acids. CDR3 residues: CAWRYLSLEAFF. CDR3 sequence (DNA): TGTGCCTGGAGGTACCTTTCTCTTGAAGCTTTCTTT.

This clone was picked up one time. This sequence joins TRBV28 and TRBJ1-2; no definite D call. Germline V gene sequence: CDR1 MDHEN, CDR2 SYDVKM. CDR3 length equals 13 residues. V gave up 5 bases and J gave up 2 bases, with 9 bases separating them. The CDR3 loop is CASSDTANYGYTF. As DNA, the CDR3 is TGTGCCAGCAGTGACACAGCAAACTATGGCTACACCTTC.

The chain joins TRBV6-5 to TRBJ2-7, with TRBD1 matching 7 bases. V lost 6 bases, J lost 3 bases, and 11 bases stayed unmatched. CDR1 and CDR2 (germline): MNHEY, SVGAGI. This CDR3 region has 15 residues. The CDR3 nucleotides are TGTGCCAGCAGGCCGGGACAGTCCACCTACTACGAGCAGTACTTC. It codes for CASRPGQSTYYEQYF.

The genes are TRBV14 and TRBJ2-2; tentative D call: TRBD1 (5 bases). This CDR3 contains 16 residues. V was trimmed by 1 base and J by 4 bases, leaving 13 bases between them. Germline V CDR1 and CDR2: SGHDN, FVKESK. CDR3 in DNA: TGTGCCAGCAGCCAAGGGCCCAGGGCCCTCACCGGGGAGCTGTTTTTT. It translates to CASSQGPRALTGELFF.

This clone was counted a few times. The chain joins TRBV18 to TRBJ1-1, with 8 bases identical to TRBD1. The germline CDR1 and CDR2 sequences are KGHSH and LQKENI. With V trimmed by 2 bases and J by 4 bases, 0 bases remained unmatched. The CDR3 runs 13 residues. The CDR3 here is CASSPDRGTEAFF. CDR3 nucleotides: TGTGCCAGCTCACCAGACAGGGGCACTGAAGCTTTCTTT.

V is TRBV4-2 and J is TRBJ2-7; D could derive from TRBD1 or TRBD2 (6 bases each). This CDR3 has 15 amino acids. Trimming took 3 bases from V and 0 from J, leaving 12 bases between them. Germline V CDR1 and CDR2: LGHNA, YNFKEQ. The CDR3 DNA follows: TGTGCCAGCAGCCAGGCCCCGGGGGCCTCCTACGAGCAGTACTTC. Translated: CASSQAPGASYEQYF.

The chain recombines TRBV6-1 with TRBJ1-4; TRBD1 aligns across 8 bases. V lost 8 bases to trimming and J lost 5 bases; unmatched junction nucleotides: 10. The CDR3 has 15 residues. Germline CDR1 is MNHNS and CDR2 is SASEGT. CDR3 residues: CASSSGQAWNEKLFF. In DNA form, the CDR3 reads TGTGCCAGCTCTTCGGGACAGGCTTGGAATGAAAAACTGTTTTTT.

This clone was found a few times. The chain recombines TRBV6-4 with TRBJ2-3, with D perhaps TRBD2 (6 bases). CDR1 MRHNA and CDR2 SNTAGT come from the germline V gene. Deletions cut 6 bases from V and 3 bases from J, with 16 bases between. The CDR3 has 15 amino acids. CDR3: CASRLVEGSTDTQYF. CDR3 bases: TGTGCCAGCAGACTAGTGGAGGGTTCTACAGATACGCAGTATTTT.

The V call is TRBV27, the J call TRBJ2-7; 11 bases line up with TRBD1. Germline V gives CDR1 MNHEY, CDR2 SMNVEV (reference sequence). V shed 5 bases and J 7 bases; nucleotides not matched to a gene: 13. The CDR3 extends over 16 amino acids. The chain's CDR3 is CASSIAYGQGAREQYF. In DNA form, the CDR3 reads TGTGCCAGCAGTATTGCTTACGGACAGGGGGCGCGGGAGCAGTACTTC.

The chain has TRBV10-3 and TRBJ1-4; TRBD1 matches 8 bases. The CDR3 loop spans 14 amino acids. V lost 5 bases and J lost 5; bases outside the gene matches: 4. Germline loops: CDR1 ENHRY, CDR2 SYGVKD. CDR3 in amino acids: CAISPQGGNEKLFF. The CDR3 coding sequence is TGTGCCATCAGTCCACAGGGGGGAAATGAAAAACTGTTTTTT.

The chain is built from TRBV28 and TRBJ1-1; D is possibly TRBD1 (6 bases). V lost 5 bases and J 3 bases, leaving 13 bases between the germline ends. CDR1 is MDHEN, CDR2 SYDVKM, per germline. The CDR3 has 14 residues. DNA for the CDR3: TGTGCCAGCAGTGGGGGGCTAGTAGACACTGAAGCTTTCTTT. Translation: CASSGGLVDTEAFF.

V gene TRBV9 combines with J gene TRBJ2-5; D gene unclear. This CDR3 is 14 amino acids long. The germline CDR1 and CDR2 sequences are SGDLS and YYNGEE. With 1 base removed from V and 4 bases from J, the gap between germline ends came to 11 bases. The CDR3 region is CASSVSTVRETQYF. Written as DNA, the CDR3 is TGTGCCAGCAGCGTATCGACGGTACGAGAGACCCAGTACTTC.